This T cell receptor beta chain appears in the sequencing data of a study of long-term antiretroviral therapy in people with HIV. The V end lost 11 bases, the J end lost 5 bases, and 25 bases lay between the germline ends. The CDR3 is 15 residues long. Germline values: CDR1 MNHEY, CDR2 SVGAGI. The libraries were made with immunoSEQ v3.0 at survey level. Using immunoSEQ multiplex PCR, the repertoire was profiled, and TCRdb retains in-frame clones only, with some absent. The sample shows 8,500 to 10,000 clones, about 80% of them seen only once. The sequence was obtained from a man aged 30 to 45 with HIV. The sample consisted of unsorted PBMCs, taken 0.4 years before starting antiretroviral therapy. The V gene is TRBV6-5, the J gene TRBJ2-7, with D perhaps matching TRBD1 (6 bases). DNA for the CDR3: TGTGCCGCCCGCCCTTCGTCAGGGGCCTTGAACGAGCAGTACTTC. Translating gives CAARPSSGALNEQYF.